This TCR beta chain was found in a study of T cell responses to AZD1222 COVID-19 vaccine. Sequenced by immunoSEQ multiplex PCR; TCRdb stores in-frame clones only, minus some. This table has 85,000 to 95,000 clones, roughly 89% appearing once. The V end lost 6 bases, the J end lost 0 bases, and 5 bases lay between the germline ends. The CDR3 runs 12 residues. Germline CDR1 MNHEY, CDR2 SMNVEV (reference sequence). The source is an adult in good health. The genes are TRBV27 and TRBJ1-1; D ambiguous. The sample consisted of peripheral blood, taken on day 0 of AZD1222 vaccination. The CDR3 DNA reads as TGTGCCAGCAGAAGAATGAACACTGAAGCTTTCTTT. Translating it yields CASRRMNTEAFF.